This paragraph reports one T cell receptor (beta chain). This receptor's antigen is unknown. One end of the junction fails to match germline, which may point to a read error. These data belong to a study of spatial heterogeneity in lung cancer (dated by TCRdb to the late 2010s). Notes on the research overall: Samples were obtained from approximately 77 patients with early-stage, untreated non-small cell lung cancer from the lung TRACERx cohort. TCR alpha and beta repertoires were quantitatively compared across multiple tumor regions, matched nontumor lung and blood in non-small cell lung cancer. Follow-up PBMC samples were sequenced whenever available, with the median time to follow-up being around 25 months after resection. In the raw uncorrected reads, each unique combination of TCR and UMI appeared on average more than ten times. Nonsynonymous mutation counts, determined by whole-exome sequencing of tumor tissue, were related to features of the TCR repertoire. More beta-chain than alpha-chain transcripts were consistently detected, likely reflecting higher beta-chain transcript abundance. Both alpha and beta chains were TCR-sequenced in samples taken at surgery, namely 220 tumor regions, 64 matched nontumor lung samples and roughly 56 PBMC samples. What the authors observed across the whole study: Comparisons of baseline and follow-up blood repertoires included only about 15 patients. Ubiquitous expanded tumor TCRs were detected in blood more often at tumor resection than at routine follow-up. Additional single-cell paired TCR alpha and beta sequencing was considered necessary to confirm, at a functional level, the hypothesis that regional TCRs recognize regional mutations.

From the cysteine through the phenylalanine, the CDR3 covers 12 amino acids. Only the CDR3 region is kept as DNA, spanning 36 bases read in frame from base 1. The germline V gene (reference sequence) provides CDR1 SSHAT and CDR2 FNYEAQ. The library came from 5' RACE. The sequencer was a NextSeq 500. To allow correction of PCR and sequencing errors, the TCR library protocol tagged every TCR cDNA molecule with a unique molecular identifier. The paper's data handling went like this. TCR identification, UMI-based error correction and CDR3 extraction were performed with Decombinator tools. Expanded TCRs were defined as those above a frequency of 2 per 1,000, corresponding to the top 1% of the tumor frequency distribution. Renyi diversity was calculated using the R vegan package after each repertoire was subsampled 100 times to 5,000 TCRs. To build CDR3 similarity networks, amino acid triplet string-kernel similarity was used, and CDR3s were connected when their pairwise similarity was above 0.82. TCRdb reprocessed the public reads (quality trimming at Q25 with fastp, clone calling with MiXCR) and kept in-frame beta chains. When rows share a CDR3 protein, they turn into one entry using the most common DNA and genes. The V and J calls follow TCRdb's processing rather than the paper's. This sample has about 52,000 distinct CDR3 sequences in its table, and around 6.7% of those were observed once. The ten largest account for roughly 37% of the sample.

The time point label, read with the paper, signifies: blood at routine non-recurrence follow-up after resection. Without any cell sorting, TCR sequencing was performed on whole RNA extracted either from tumor and nontumor lung tissue or from cryopreserved PBMC samples. Patients were selected for TCR sequencing only if sufficient RNA was available from at least two tumor regions. The sequenced sample was PBMCs, obtained at follow-up. The chain joins TRBV7-7 to TRBJ2-2, and 7 bases in between align with TRBD1. The TCR sequence derives from a female donor with early-stage non-small cell lung cancer. The CDR3 region has the sequence CASSPDRLLLFF. The DNA is as follows: TGTGCTAGCAGCCCGGACAGGCTACTGCTGTTTTTT.